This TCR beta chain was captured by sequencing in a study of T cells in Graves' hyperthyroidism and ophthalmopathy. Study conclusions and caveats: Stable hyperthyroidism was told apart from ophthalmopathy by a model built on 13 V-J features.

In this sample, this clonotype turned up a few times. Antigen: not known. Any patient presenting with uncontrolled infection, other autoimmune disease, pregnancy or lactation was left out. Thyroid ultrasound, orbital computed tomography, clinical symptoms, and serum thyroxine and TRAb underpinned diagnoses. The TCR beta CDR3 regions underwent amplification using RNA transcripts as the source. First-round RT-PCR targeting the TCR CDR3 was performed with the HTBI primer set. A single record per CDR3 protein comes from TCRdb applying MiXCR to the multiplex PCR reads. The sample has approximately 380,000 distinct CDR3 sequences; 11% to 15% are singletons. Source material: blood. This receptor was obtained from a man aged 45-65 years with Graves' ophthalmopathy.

The chain's CDR3 is CASSHTSGPISGANVLTF. As DNA, the CDR3 is TGTGCCAGCAGCCATACTTCGGGACCGATCTCTGGGGCCAACGTCCTGACTTTC. V and J are TRBV4-2 and TRBJ2-6; the D call may be TRBD1 or TRBD2 (5 bases each). Germline CDR1 LGHNA, CDR2 YNFKEQ. This CDR3 has 18 residues. Between the trimmed V and J ends, which lost 3 bases and 0 bases, there was a span of 15 bases.